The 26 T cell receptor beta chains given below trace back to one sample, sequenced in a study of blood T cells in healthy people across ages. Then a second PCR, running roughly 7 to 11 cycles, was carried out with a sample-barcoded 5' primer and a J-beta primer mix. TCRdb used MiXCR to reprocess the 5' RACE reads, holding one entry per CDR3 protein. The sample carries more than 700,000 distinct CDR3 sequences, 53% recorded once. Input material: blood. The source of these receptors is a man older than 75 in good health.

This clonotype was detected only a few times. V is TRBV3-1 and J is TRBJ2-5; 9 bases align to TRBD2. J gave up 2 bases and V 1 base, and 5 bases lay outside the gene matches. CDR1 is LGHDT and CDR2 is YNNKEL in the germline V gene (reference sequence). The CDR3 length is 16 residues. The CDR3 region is CASSQGATSGQETQYF. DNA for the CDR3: TGTGCCAGCAGCCAAGGGGCAACTAGCGGGCAAGAGACCCAGTACTTC.

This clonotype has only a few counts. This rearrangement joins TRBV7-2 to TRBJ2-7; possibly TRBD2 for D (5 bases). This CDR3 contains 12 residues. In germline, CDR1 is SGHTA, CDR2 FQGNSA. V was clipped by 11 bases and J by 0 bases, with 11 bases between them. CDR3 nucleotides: TGTGCCCGGGCGGGTCCCTCCTACGAGCAGTACTTC. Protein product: CARAGPSYEQYF. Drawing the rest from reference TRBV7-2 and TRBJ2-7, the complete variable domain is GAGVSQSPSNKVTEKGKDVELRCDPISGHTALYWYRQSLGQGLEFLIYFQGNSAPDKSGLPSDRFSAERTGGSVSTLTIQRTQQEDSAVYLCARAGPSYEQYFGPGTRLTVT.

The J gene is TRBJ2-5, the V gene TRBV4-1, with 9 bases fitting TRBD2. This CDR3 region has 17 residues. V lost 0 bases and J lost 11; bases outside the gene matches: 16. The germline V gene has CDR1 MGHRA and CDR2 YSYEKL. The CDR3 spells CASSQDRGREGYNEQYF. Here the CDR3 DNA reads TGCGCCAGCAGCCAAGATAGGGGGCGGGAGGGCTACAATGAGCAGTACTTC.

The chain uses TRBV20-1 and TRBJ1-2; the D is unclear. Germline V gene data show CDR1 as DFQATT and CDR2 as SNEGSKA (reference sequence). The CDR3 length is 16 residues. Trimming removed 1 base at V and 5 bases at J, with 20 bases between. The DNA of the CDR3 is TGCAGTGCTAGAGGAGGTGGGCAGGACGAGATTTATGGCTACACCTTC. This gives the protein CSARGGGQDEIYGYTF.

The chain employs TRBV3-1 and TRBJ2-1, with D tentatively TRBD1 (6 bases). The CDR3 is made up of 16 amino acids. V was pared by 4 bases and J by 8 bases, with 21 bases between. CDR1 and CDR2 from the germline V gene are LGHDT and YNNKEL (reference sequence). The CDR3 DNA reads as TGTGCCAGCAGCCCGAACAGGGACCCACGAGGGGATGAGCAGTTCTTC. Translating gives CASSPNRDPRGDEQFF.

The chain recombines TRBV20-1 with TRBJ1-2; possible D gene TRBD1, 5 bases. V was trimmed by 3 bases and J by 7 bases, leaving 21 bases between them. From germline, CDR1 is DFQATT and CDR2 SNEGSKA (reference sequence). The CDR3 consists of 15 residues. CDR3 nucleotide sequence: TGCAGTGCTAGTCCCGCTCAGAAGAGGACAAGTGGCTACACCTTC. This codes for CSASPAQKRTSGYTF.

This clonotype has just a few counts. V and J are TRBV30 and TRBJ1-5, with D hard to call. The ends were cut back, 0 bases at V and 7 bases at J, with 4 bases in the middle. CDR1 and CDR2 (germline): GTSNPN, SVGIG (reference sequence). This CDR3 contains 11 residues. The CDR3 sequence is CAWSVGQPQHF. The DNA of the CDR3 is TGTGCCTGGAGTGTAGGCCAGCCCCAGCATTTT.

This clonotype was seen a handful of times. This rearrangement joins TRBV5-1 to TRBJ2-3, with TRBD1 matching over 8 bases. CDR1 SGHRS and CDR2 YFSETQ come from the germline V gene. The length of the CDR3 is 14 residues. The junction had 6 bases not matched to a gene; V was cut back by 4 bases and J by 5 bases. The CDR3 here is CASSRQGSLDTQYF. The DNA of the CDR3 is TGCGCCAGCAGCCGACAGGGGAGCCTAGATACGCAGTATTTT.

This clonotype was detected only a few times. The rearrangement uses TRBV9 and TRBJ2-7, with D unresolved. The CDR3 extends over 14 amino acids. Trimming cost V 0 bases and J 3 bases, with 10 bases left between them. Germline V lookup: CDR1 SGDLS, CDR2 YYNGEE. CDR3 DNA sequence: TGTGCCAGCAGCGTAGAGCCGGATAACTACGAGCAGTACTTC. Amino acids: CASSVEPDNYEQYF.

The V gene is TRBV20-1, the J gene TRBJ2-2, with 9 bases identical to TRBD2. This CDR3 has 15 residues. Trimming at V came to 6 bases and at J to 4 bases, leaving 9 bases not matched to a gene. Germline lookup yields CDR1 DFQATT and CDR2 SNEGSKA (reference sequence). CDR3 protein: CSARASGRFTGELFF. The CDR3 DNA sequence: TGCAGTGCCCGGGCCAGCGGGAGGTTCACCGGGGAGCTGTTTTTT.

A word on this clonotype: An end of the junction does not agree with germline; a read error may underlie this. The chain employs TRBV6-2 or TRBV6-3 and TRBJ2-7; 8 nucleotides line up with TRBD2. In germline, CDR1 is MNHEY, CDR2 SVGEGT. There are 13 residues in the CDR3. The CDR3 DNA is TGTGACAGCAGTTTTCGGGGGGGCTACGAGCAGTACTTC. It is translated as CDSSFRGGYEQYF.

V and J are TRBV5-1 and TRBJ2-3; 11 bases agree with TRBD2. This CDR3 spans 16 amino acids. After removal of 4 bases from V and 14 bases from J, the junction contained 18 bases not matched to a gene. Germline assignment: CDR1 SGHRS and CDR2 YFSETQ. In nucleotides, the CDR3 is TGCGCCAGCAGCGGCGGGACTAGCGGTGGCAACAGATACGCGTATTTT. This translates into CASSGGTSGGNRYAYF.

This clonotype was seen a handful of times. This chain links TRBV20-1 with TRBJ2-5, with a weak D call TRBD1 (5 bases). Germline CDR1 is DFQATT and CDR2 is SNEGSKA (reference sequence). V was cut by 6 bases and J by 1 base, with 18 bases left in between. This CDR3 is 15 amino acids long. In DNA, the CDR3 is TGCAGTGCAACCTACGAGCAGGGCACCCAAGAGACCCAGTACTTC. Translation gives CSATYEQGTQETQYF.

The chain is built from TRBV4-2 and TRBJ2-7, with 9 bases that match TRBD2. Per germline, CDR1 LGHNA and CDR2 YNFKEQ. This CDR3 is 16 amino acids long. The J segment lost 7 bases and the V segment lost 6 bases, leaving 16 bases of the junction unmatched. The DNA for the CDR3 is TGTGCCAGCAGTCACCTTAGGGCGGGAGGGCGCAATGAGCAGTACTTC. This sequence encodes CASSHLRAGGRNEQYF.

CDR3 nucleotides: TGCGCCAGCAGCGGCGACGAATACAGGGACCCACTATCCTACGAGCAGTACTTC. Encoded protein: CASSGDEYRDPLSYEQYF. The chain uses TRBV5-1 and TRBJ2-7; D is possibly TRBD1 (6 bases). The CDR3 consists of 18 residues. Germline CDR1 reads SGHRS; CDR2 reads YFSETQ. V was pared by 4 bases and J by 1 base, with 24 bases between.

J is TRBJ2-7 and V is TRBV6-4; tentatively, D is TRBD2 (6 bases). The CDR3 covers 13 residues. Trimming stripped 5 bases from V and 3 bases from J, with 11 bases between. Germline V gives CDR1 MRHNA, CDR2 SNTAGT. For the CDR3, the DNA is TGTGCCAGCAGTCCTACGGAGGGCTACGAGCAGTACTTC. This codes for CASSPTEGYEQYF.

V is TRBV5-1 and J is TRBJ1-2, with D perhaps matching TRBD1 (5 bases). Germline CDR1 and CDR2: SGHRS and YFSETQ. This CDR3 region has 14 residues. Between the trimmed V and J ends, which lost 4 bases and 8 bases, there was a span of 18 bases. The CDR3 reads CASSQGTPAGGYTF. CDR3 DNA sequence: TGCGCCAGCAGCCAAGGGACTCCCGCCGGGGGCTACACCTTC.

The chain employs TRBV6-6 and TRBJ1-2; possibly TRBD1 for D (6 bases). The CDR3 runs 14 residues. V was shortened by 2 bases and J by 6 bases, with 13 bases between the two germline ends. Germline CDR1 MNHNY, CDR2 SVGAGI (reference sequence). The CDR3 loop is CASSYGQGRDGYTF. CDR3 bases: TGTGCCAGCAGTTACGGGCAGGGGAGGGATGGCTACACCTTC.

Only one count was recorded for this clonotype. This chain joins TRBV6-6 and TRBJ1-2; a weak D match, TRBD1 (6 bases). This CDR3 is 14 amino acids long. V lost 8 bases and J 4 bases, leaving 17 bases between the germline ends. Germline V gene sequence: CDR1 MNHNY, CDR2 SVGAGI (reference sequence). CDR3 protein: CASGGGGPTYGYTF. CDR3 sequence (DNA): TGTGCCAGCGGGGGGGGCGGGCCAACCTATGGCTACACCTTC.

DNA of the CDR3: TGTGCCAGCAGAGGACCTAGCGGGAGGGTGTTCGAGCAGTACTTC. The encoded protein is CASRGPSGRVFEQYF. This chain joins TRBV28 and TRBJ2-7; 12 bases line up with TRBD2. Germline V gene sequence: CDR1 MDHEN, CDR2 SYDVKM. The CDR3 consists of 15 residues. V lost 6 bases and J lost 6; bases outside the gene matches: 9.

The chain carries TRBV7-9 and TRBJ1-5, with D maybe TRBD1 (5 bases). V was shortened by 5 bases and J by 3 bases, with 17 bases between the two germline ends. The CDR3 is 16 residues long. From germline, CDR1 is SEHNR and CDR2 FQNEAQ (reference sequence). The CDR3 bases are TGTGCCAGCAGCATAGGGGACGGAGGTTTCAATCAGCCCCAGCATTTT. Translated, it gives CASSIGDGGFNQPQHF.

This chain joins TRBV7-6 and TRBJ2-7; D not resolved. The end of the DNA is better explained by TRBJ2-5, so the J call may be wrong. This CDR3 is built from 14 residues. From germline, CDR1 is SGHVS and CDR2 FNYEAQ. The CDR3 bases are TGTGCCAGCAGCCGAGGTCTCACGGGAGAGACCCAGTACTTC. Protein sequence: CASSRGLTGETQYF.

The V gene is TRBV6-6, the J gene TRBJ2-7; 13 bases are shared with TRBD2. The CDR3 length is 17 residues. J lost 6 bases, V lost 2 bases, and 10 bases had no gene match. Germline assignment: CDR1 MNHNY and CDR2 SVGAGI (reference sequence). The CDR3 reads CASSYRGTSGIVSEQYF. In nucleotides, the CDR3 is TGTGCCAGCAGTTACCGAGGGACTAGCGGGATTGTAAGCGAGCAGTACTTC.

The CDR3 DNA reads as TGTGCCAGCAGTCCAACCATGCCAGCTGGGGAGCAGTACTTC. Its protein is CASSPTMPAGEQYF. The V call is TRBV6-6, the J call TRBJ2-7; D not resolved. The CDR3 runs to 14 residues. The germline CDR1 and CDR2 sequences are MNHNY and SVGAGI (reference sequence). The V and J ends lost 5 bases and 7 bases respectively, with 18 bases between them.

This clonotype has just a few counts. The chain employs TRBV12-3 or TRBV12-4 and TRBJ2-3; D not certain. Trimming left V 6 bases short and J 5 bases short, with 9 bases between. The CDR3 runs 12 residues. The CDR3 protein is CASSERIDTQYF. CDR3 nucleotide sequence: TGTGCCAGCAGCGAGAGGATAGATACGCAGTATTTT.

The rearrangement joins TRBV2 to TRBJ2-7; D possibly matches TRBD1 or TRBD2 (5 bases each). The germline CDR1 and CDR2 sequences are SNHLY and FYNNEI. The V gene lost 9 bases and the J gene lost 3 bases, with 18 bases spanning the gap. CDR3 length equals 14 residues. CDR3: CASGRGVVIYEQYF. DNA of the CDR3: TGTGCCAGTGGAAGGGGAGTGGTAATCTACGAGCAGTACTTC.